The clone carrying this T cell receptor (beta chain) was found a few times. The antigen is not known. The data are from a study of CD8 T cells in ankylosing spondylitis. Study results and limitations: According to the report, clones linked to the disease were significantly enriched in matched synovial fluid samples taken from ankylosing spondylitis patients. Several highly homologous variants made up a TCR beta motif that seemed to typify ankylosing spondylitis blood.

CDR3 size: 13 residues. J gave up 12 bases and V 11 bases, and 16 bases lay outside the gene matches. Germline V gives CDR1 ENHRY, CDR2 SYGVKD. Library preparation for TCR beta used quantitative 5'-RACE with molecular barcodes. Each CDR3 protein gets one entry after TCRdb re-called the 5' RACE reads with MiXCR. The table lists a few hundred thousand distinct CDR3 sequences, around 22% of them singletons, with less than 20% in the top ten. This TCR came from a male donor with ankylosing spondylitis. Sequencing used blood, either unsorted or a sorted T cell fraction (not recorded which). The V gene is TRBV10-3, the J gene TRBJ2-1; 7 nucleotides line up with TRBD2. The CDR3 nucleotides are TGTGCCTCCAATCCCGTCCAGCTAGCGGTGCAGTTCTTC. It specifies CASNPVQLAVQFF.